The 12 T cell receptor beta chains below come from one sample, sequenced in a study of immune heterogeneity within non-small cell lung tumors. Each sample used 600 to 750 ng of genomic DNA from bulk tumor tissue. Each primary tumor yielded several biopsies, collected far apart from one another at surgery. Samples came from untreated patients having curative surgery for newly diagnosed non-small cell lung cancer. The TCR beta CDR3 region was amplified by multiplex PCR employing 32 V and 13 J primers. A single record per CDR3 protein comes from TCRdb applying MiXCR to the multiplex PCR reads. The sample records roughly 3,200 distinct CDR3 sequences, around a fifth being singletons. The sequenced sample was lung tumor tissue. Receptor source: a man in his sixties with non-small cell lung cancer.

Regarding this clonotype: This could be a read error, since a much larger clone is one nucleotide away. The chain recombines TRBV29-1 with TRBJ2-7, with D perhaps matching TRBD2 (5 bases). The length of the CDR3 is 16 residues. Germline assignment: CDR1 SQVTM and CDR2 ANQGSEA. In nucleotides, the CDR3 is TGCGGCGCCGTAACCCTGACGGAGGATTATTCCTACGAGCAGTACTTC. Protein: CGAVTLTEDYSYEQYF.

By share, this clonotype counts as medium-sized. The rearrangement uses TRBV11-1 and TRBJ2-7; D possibly corresponds to TRBD1 (8 bases). CDR3 length: 15 residues. Trimming took off 5 bases at V and 4 bases at J, with 18 bases between the two ends. Germline lookup yields CDR1 SGHAT and CDR2 FQDESV (reference sequence). The CDR3 sequence is CASSPRGGTGYEQYF. Written as DNA, the CDR3 is TGTGCCAGCAGCCCCCGGGGAGGGACAGGTTACGAGCAGTACTTC.

This chain connects TRBV20-1 to TRBJ2-7; 8 bases agree with TRBD2. With V trimmed by 1 base and J by 6 bases, 20 bases remained unmatched. The CDR3 length is 18 residues. CDR1 is DFQATT and CDR2 is SNEGSKA in the germline V gene (reference sequence). The CDR3 DNA reads as TGCAGTGCTAGAGCGCCAACCGCCGGACTAGCAGTTTCGGTCGAGCAGTACTTC. Its protein is CSARAPTAGLAVSVEQYF.

By share of the sample, this clonotype is medium-sized. The V gene is TRBV6-5, the J gene TRBJ2-1, with 8 bases that match TRBD2. Germline assignment: CDR1 MNHEY and CDR2 SVGAGI. V lost 1 base, J lost 3 bases, and 11 bases stayed unmatched. The CDR3 sequence is 18 residues long. CDR3 amino acids: CASSYLGPASGFYNEQFF. The CDR3 DNA follows: TGTGCCAGCAGTTACTTAGGACCGGCTAGCGGGTTCTACAATGAGCAGTTCTTC.

By its share, this clonotype is medium-sized (0.01 to 0.1%). The J gene is TRBJ1-6, the V gene TRBV28; 11 bases are a match to TRBD1. Germline V lookup: CDR1 MDHEN, CDR2 SYDVKM. The CDR3 has 16 residues. The ends lost 4 bases at V and 5 bases at J; junction bases unmatched: 4. The CDR3 coding sequence is TGTGCCAGCAGTTACGGACAGGGGGCAAATAATTCACCCCTCCACTTT. As protein: CASSYGQGANNSPLHF.

This clonotype is judged large. CDR3 bases: TGTGCCAGCAGTTTTGCAGGCTCTAACACTGAAGCTTTCTTT. As protein: CASSFAGSNTEAFF. The chain employs TRBV12-3 or TRBV12-4 and TRBJ1-1; D is uncertain. Trimming cost V 3 bases and J 2 bases, with 10 bases left between them. The CDR3 length is 14 residues.

This clonotype has more than one count but fewer than ten. It may be a read error: a sequence one base away is much more abundant. This chain joins TRBV6-1 and TRBJ2-3; tentatively, D is TRBD2 (6 bases). There are 14 residues in the CDR3. Germline-derived CDR1 and CDR2 are MNHNS and SASEGT. The CDR3 region is CVSSWRGPPDTQYF. Here the CDR3 DNA reads TGTGTCAGCAGTTGGAGGGGCCCCCCAGATACGCAGTATTTT.

This clonotype was counted a few times. A much larger clone lies a single base off, so this may be a read error. This chain joins TRBV9 and TRBJ2-3, with 8 positions matching TRBD2. J gave up 11 bases and V 4 bases, and 12 bases lay outside the gene matches. Germline V gives CDR1 SGDLS, CDR2 YYNGEE. The CDR3 length is 14 residues. In DNA form, the CDR3 reads TGTGCCAGCAGCCCGCCGGAGCGGGAGTTAATGCAGTATTTT. It encodes CASSPPERELMQYF.

Within the sample, this clonotype is medium-sized (0.01 to 0.1%). The rearrangement joins TRBV5-1 to TRBJ1-4, with D possibly matching TRBD1 (5 bases). The V end lost 4 bases, the J end lost 8 bases, and 15 bases lay between the germline ends. This CDR3 is 14 amino acids long. CDR1 is SGHRS and CDR2 is YFSETQ in the germline V gene. This CDR3 is CASSVPGAGEKLFF. The CDR3 DNA reads as TGCGCCAGCAGCGTTCCCGGGGCGGGGGAAAAACTGTTTTTT.

By share of the sample, this clonotype is medium-sized. The chain couples TRBV24-1 to TRBJ2-1; D unclear. Germline values: CDR1 KGHDR, CDR2 SFDVKD. There are 12 residues in the CDR3. With 4 bases removed from V and 5 bases from J, the gap between germline ends came to 5 bases. CDR3: CATSESDNEQFF. DNA for the CDR3: TGTGCCACCAGTGAAAGCGACAATGAGCAGTTCTTC.

This clonotype is labeled as medium-sized. The gene calls are TRBV5-1 and TRBJ1-2, with 8 positions matching TRBD1. The CDR3 spans 14 residues. Germline assignment: CDR1 SGHRS and CDR2 YFSETQ. V lost 5 bases and J lost 8; bases outside the gene matches: 11. The CDR3 DNA is TGCGCCAGCAGGAACGACAGGGGAGTGGGGGGCTACACCTTC. Amino acid sequence: CASRNDRGVGGYTF.

This clonotype qualifies as medium-sized. The chain couples TRBV27 to TRBJ2-3, with TRBD1 as a possible D gene (5 bases). V was shortened by 2 bases and J by 3 bases, with 12 bases between the two germline ends. CDR3 length: 15 residues. Germline V lookup: CDR1 MNHEY, CDR2 SMNVEV (reference sequence). CDR3 nucleotide sequence: TGTGCCAGCAGTTTAGGGTCAGGGTTGACAGATACGCAGTATTTT. Its translation: CASSLGSGLTDTQYF.